These T cell receptor beta chains were read from a single sample in a study of neurological immune-mediated disorders. From the 5' RACE reads, TCRdb called clonotypes with MiXCR, one entry per CDR3 protein. The sample consists of over 55,000 distinct CDR3 sequences, 2% to 3% of them appearing once. Sequences were obtained from PBMCs. Source of these receptors: a man between 50 and 59 years old with multiple sclerosis. CDR3s include the opening cysteine and the closing phenylalanine or tryptophan.

CDR3	length	V
CASSQRRGANTGELFF	16	TRBV7-6
CASSMGQTLPTAAFF	15	TRBV6-2/TRBV6-3
CSASRGAVNTEAFF	14	TRBV20-1
CASQAGPDTQYF	12	TRBV6-5
CATSFGQLQETQYF	14	TRBV15
CASSLLPDADTQYF	14	TRBV5-1
CASSSILRDRVTKNIQYF	18	TRBV5-5
CASSQARTPEFF	12	TRBV4-1
CASSSRSRRGYTDTQYF	17	TRBV7-2
CASSSAGGSYNEQFF	15	TRBV7-2
CASSRDRGFGEQYF	14	TRBV5-1
CASSLTTSGGLSTDTQYF	18	TRBV7-2
CASSQDTNTEAFF	13	TRBV4-3
CAWSVGTEQPQHF	13	TRBV30
CASSRDSRQETQYF	14	TRBV19
CASSEASPWETQYF	14	TRBV6-1
CSAPPGLASYEQYF	14	TRBV20-1
CASSHRNYGYTF	12	TRBV4-3
CASSLVGTTQETQYF	15	TRBV7-2
CASSLGAIDTQYF	13	TRBV9
CASSPDGSNEKLFF	14	TRBV5-1
CASSPGFWSTEAFF	14	TRBV7-2
CASSLGGLAYF	11	TRBV5-1
CASSSLAGSSYNEQFF	16	TRBV7-9
CASSFLQGGETQYF	14	TRBV5-1
CASSDGQDGNTEAFF	15	TRBV9
CASSQDGFETRDASNQPQHF	20	TRBV4-1
CASSTAGVNIQYF	13	TRBV6-5
CASSDGQGPGANVLTF	16	TRBV10-1
CSASQGFDTEAFF	13	TRBV20-1
CASSLSRGGSYNEQFF	16	TRBV27
CASSLGRFQETQYF	14	TRBV5-5
CASRRDRGTRGYTF	14	TRBV27
CASSQDGFRNEQFF	14	TRBV7-3
CASSSTVNYGYTF	13	TRBV5-1
CASTGAGAFDGYTF	14	TRBV25-1